Following are 15 T cell receptor beta chains from one sample sequenced in a study of PD-L1 blockade in urothelial cancer. Only in-frame clones appear in the TCRdb table, and some are missing; sequencing was by immunoSEQ multiplex PCR. The repertoire holds some 38,000 clones, around four fifths seen once, with approximately 14% in the top ten. Time point meaning: pretreatment peripheral blood. This sample comprised PBMCs, obtained around atezolizumab (anti-PD-L1) treatment. Every receptor here comes from a man older than 75 with urothelial cancer.

The rearrangement uses TRBV7-2 and TRBJ1-4; D not resolved. The germline gives CDR1 SGHTA, CDR2 FQGNSA. V lost 2 bases and J lost 0, with 16 bases in between. The CDR3 covers 18 residues. The CDR3 spells CASSLNSPLPSTNEKLFF. DNA for the CDR3: TGTGCCAGCAGCTTAAACTCCCCCCTGCCCTCAACTAATGAAAAACTGTTTTTT. Based on the CDR3 plus reference TRBV7-2 and TRBJ1-4, the full variable domain is GAGVSQSPSNKVTEKGKDVELRCDPISGHTALYWYRQSLGQGLEFLIYFQGNSAPDKSGLPSDRFSAERTGGSVSTLTIQRTQQEDSAVYLCASSLNSPLPSTNEKLFFGSGTQLSVL.

This sequence joins TRBV5-1 and TRBJ2-7; 12 nucleotides match TRBD2. The CDR3 contains 16 residues. Germline V lookup: CDR1 SGHRS, CDR2 YFSETQ. V lost 1 base to trimming and J lost 5 bases; unmatched junction nucleotides: 7. CDR3 sequence: CASSLWWASGRDEQYF. In DNA, the CDR3 is TGCGCCAGCAGCTTGTGGTGGGCTAGCGGGAGGGACGAGCAGTACTTC.

The sample holds one count of this clone. The rearrangement uses TRBV10-1 and TRBJ1-5; D unclear. The ends were cut back, 4 bases at V and 4 bases at J, with 8 bases in the middle. Germline CDR1 WNHNN, CDR2 SYGVQD (reference sequence). The CDR3 runs to 13 residues. CDR3 in DNA: TGCGCCAGCAGTGCGGCGGGAAATCAGCCCCAGCATTTT. It codes for CASSAAGNQPQHF.

The chain couples TRBV30 to TRBJ1-3, with no clear D. CDR3 length: 12 amino acids. Germline assignment: CDR1 GTSNPN and CDR2 SVGIG (reference sequence). V lost 0 bases, J lost 5 bases, and 5 bases lay in between. The CDR3 spells CAWSVLRNTIYF. Here the CDR3 DNA reads TGTGCCTGGAGTGTACTCCGAAACACCATATATTTT.

The gene calls are TRBV15 and TRBJ1-4, with D unresolved. The CDR3 has 14 residues. Trimming took 1 base from V and 4 from J, leaving 7 bases between them. Germline values: CDR1 LNHNV, CDR2 YYDKDF (reference sequence). The CDR3 DNA reads as TGTGCCACCAGCAGAGTACATATTAATGAAAAACTGTTTTTT. Its translation: CATSRVHINEKLFF.

The rearrangement joins TRBV11-2 to TRBJ2-1, with D possibly TRBD1 on 5 matching bases. CDR1 SGHAT and CDR2 FQNNGV come from the germline V gene. The CDR3 length is 18 residues. V lost 0 bases to trimming and J lost 1 base, with 16 bases between them. DNA for the CDR3: TGTGCCAGCAGCTTAGATTACTACCAGGGTTTGTCCTACAATGAGCAGTTCTTC. It specifies CASSLDYYQGLSYNEQFF.

The V call is TRBV30, the J call TRBJ1-5; D ambiguous. CDR3 length: 13 amino acids. The V end lost 0 bases, the J end lost 4 bases, and 7 bases lay between the germline ends. Looked up from germline, CDR1 is GTSNPN and CDR2 is SVGIG (reference sequence). The CDR3 protein is CAWSVAGNQPQHF. Here the CDR3 DNA reads TGTGCCTGGAGTGTAGCGGGGAATCAGCCCCAGCATTTT.

The CDR3 DNA follows: TGTGCCAGCAGCTTGGACCCAGGCACACTTACCTACGAGCAGTACTTC. This gives the protein CASSLDPGTLTYEQYF. The chain uses TRBV5-4 and TRBJ2-7; D ambiguous. V dropped 0 bases and J dropped 2 bases, with 15 bases sitting between them. Germline CDR1 SGHNT, CDR2 YYREEE (reference sequence). The CDR3 contains 16 residues.

CDR3 amino acids: CASSMIGGNQPQHF. In DNA form, the CDR3 reads TGTGCCAGTAGTATGATCGGCGGGAATCAGCCCCAGCATTTT. The gene calls are TRBV19 and TRBJ1-5; D is unresolved. The V end lost 3 bases, the J end lost 4 bases, and 10 bases lay between the germline ends. CDR3 length equals 14 residues. Germline V lookup: CDR1 LNHDA, CDR2 SQIVND (reference sequence).

The genes are TRBV19 and TRBJ2-1, with D perhaps matching TRBD2 (6 bases). V lost 5 bases and J lost 0, with 17 bases in between. CDR1 and CDR2 from the germline V gene are LNHDA and SQIVND (reference sequence). This CDR3 contains 17 residues. CDR3 in amino acids: CASSEPGGASSYNEQFF. Here the CDR3 DNA reads TGTGCCAGTAGTGAACCCGGCGGGGCCAGCTCCTACAATGAGCAGTTCTTC.

This chain connects TRBV27 to TRBJ2-7, with TRBD2 matching 11 bases. Germline V gene lookup returns CDR1 MNHEY and CDR2 SMNVEV (reference sequence). The CDR3 loop spans 19 amino acids. V gave up 4 bases and J gave up 6 bases; unmatched junction bases: 20. CDR3 sequence (DNA): TGTGCCAGCAGTTCTCCCGGGACTAGCGGCCGGGGTTATAGGCCCGAGCAGTACTTC. Translated, it gives CASSSPGTSGRGYRPEQYF.

J is TRBJ2-7 and V is TRBV4-2; D possibly corresponds to TRBD2 (7 bases). The V gene lost 1 base and the J gene lost 1 base, with 17 bases spanning the gap. The germline V gene encodes CDR1 LGHNA and CDR2 YNFKEQ. The CDR3 covers 17 residues. Written as DNA, the CDR3 is TGTGCCAGCAGCCAAGTAGGAGGGGGTAGCGGGTCCTACGAGCAGTACTTC. Encoded protein: CASSQVGGGSGSYEQYF.

This clone has more than one count but fewer than ten. J is TRBJ1-2 and V is TRBV7-9; unclear D gene. The CDR3 extends over 16 amino acids. The V gene's germline CDR1 is SEHNR and CDR2 FQNEAQ (reference sequence). Trimming shortened V by 0 bases and J by 0 bases, and 11 bases separated the two germline ends. CDR3 sequence: CASSLARQLANYGYTF. The CDR3 DNA is TGTGCCAGCAGCTTAGCTAGACAATTAGCTAACTATGGCTACACCTTC.

The chain is built from TRBV5-1 and TRBJ2-1, with 7 bases identical to TRBD2. CDR1 and CDR2 (germline): SGHRS, YFSETQ. Germline trimming cut 3 bases from V and 8 bases from J; bases unmatched to any gene: 5. The CDR3 extends over 13 amino acids. The CDR3 protein is CASSSTSRDEQFF. The CDR3 DNA follows: TGCGCCAGCAGCTCGACTAGCAGGGATGAGCAGTTCTTC.

The sample holds a few counts of this clone. The V call is TRBV7-2, the J call TRBJ2-7; 7 positions match TRBD2. The CDR3 is 14 amino acids. Per the germline V gene, CDR1 is SGHTA and CDR2 is FQGNSA. After removal of 0 bases from V and 6 bases from J, the junction contained 5 bases not matched to a gene. The CDR3 nucleotides read TGTGCCAGCAGCTTAGCCTCCCCGGGAGGCGAGCAGTACTTC. Translation gives CASSLASPGGEQYF.